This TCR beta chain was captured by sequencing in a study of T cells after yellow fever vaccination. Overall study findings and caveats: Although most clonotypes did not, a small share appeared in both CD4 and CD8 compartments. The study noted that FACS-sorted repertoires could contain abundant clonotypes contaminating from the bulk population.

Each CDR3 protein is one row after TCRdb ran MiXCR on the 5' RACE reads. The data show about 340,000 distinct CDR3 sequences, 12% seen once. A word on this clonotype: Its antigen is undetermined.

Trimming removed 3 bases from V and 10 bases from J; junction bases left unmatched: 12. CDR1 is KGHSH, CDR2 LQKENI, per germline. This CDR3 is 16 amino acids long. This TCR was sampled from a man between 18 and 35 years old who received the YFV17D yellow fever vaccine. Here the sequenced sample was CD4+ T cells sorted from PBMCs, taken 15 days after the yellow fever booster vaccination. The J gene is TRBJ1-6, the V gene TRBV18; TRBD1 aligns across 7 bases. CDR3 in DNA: TGTGCCAGCTCACCGACAGGGCCAGGGAAGGGCTCACCCCTCCACTTT. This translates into CASSPTGPGKGSPLHF.